This T cell receptor beta chain is drawn from a study of blood T cell repertoires in COVID-19. As handled by the study authors: Estimation of nucleated cell counts relied on the amplification of reference gene primers. Clones were sequenced by immunoSEQ multiplex PCR, and TCRdb holds only the in-frame ones, with some missing. V and J calls and clone size follow that table, whereas D and trimming were derived from the DNA. There are 150,000 to 200,000 clones in the sample; 80% to 90% occur only once, and 2.1% lies in the top ten. Trimming pared 5 bases from V and 7 bases from J, leaving 10 bases between. This CDR3 has 11 amino acids. Germline V gives CDR1 DFQATT, CDR2 SNEGSKA (reference sequence).

The receptor comes from a man in his 70s with active or convalescent COVID-19. Sample: peripheral blood. V and J are TRBV20-1 and TRBJ2-3, with D tentatively TRBD1 (5 bases). CDR3 amino acids: CSAGMGHTQYF. Here the CDR3 DNA reads TGCAGTGCTGGGATGGGGCATACGCAGTATTTT.